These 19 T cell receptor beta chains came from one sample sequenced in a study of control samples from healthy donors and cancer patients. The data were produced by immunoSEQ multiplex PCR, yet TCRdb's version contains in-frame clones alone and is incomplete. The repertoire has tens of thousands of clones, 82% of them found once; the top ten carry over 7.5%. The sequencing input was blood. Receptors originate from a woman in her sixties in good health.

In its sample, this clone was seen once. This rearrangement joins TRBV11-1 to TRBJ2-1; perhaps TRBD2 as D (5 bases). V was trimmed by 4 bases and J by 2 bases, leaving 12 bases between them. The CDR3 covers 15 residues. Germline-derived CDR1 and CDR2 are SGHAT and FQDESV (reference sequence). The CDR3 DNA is TGTGCCAGCAGCTCTCGGGGAGTTACCTACAATGAGCAGTTCTTC. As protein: CASSSRGVTYNEQFF. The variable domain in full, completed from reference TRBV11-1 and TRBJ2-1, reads EAEVAQSPRYKITEKSQAVAFWCDPISGHATLYWYRQILGQGPELLVQFQDESVVDDSQLPKDRFSAERLKGVDSTLKIQPAELGDSAMYLCASSSRGVTYNEQFFGPGTRLTVL.

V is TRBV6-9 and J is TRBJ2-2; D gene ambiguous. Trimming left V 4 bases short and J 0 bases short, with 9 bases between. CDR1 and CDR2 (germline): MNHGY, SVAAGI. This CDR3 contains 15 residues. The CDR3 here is CASSSVSANTGELFF. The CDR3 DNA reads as TGTGCCAGCAGTTCCGTGTCTGCGAACACCGGGGAGCTGTTTTTT.

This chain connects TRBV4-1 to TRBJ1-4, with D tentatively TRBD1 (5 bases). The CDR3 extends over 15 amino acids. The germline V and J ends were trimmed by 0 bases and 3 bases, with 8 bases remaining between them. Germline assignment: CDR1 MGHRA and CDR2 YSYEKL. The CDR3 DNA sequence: TGCGCCAGCAGCCAAGACCGGGGGGCTAATGAAAAACTGTTTTTT. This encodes CASSQDRGANEKLFF.

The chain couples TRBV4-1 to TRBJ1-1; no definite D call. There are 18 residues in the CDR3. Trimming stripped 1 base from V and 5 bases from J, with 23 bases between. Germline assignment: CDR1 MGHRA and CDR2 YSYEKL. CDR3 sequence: CASSQVQSGRRYGTEAFF. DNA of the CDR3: TGCGCCAGCAGCCAAGTACAATCGGGCAGGCGGTACGGGACTGAAGCTTTCTTT.

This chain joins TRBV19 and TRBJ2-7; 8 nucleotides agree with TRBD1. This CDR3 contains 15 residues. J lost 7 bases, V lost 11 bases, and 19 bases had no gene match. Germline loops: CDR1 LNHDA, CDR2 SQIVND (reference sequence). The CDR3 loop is CARTKPIQGAGEQYF. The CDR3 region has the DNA TGTGCCCGCACAAAACCGATCCAGGGGGCAGGAGAGCAGTACTTC.

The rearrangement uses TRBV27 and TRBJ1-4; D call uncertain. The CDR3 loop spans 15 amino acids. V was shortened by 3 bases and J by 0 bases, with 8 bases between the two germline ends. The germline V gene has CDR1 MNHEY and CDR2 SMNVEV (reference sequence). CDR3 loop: CASSFRRTTNEKLFF. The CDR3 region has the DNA TGTGCCAGCAGTTTCCGCAGAACAACTAATGAAAAACTGTTTTTT.

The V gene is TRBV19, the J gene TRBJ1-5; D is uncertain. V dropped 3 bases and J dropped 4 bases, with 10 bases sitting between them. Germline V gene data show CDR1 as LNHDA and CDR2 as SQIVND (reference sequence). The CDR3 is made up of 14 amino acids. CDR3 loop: CASSISAANQPQHF. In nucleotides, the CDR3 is TGTGCCAGTAGTATCTCGGCAGCTAATCAGCCCCAGCATTTT.

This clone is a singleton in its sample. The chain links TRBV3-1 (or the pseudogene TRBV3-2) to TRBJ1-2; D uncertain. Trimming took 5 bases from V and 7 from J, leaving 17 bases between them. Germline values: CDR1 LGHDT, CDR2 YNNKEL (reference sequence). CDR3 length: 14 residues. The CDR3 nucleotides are TGTGCCAGCAGCGCGACACGGATTGTAGGTGGCTACACCTTC. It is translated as CASSATRIVGGYTF.

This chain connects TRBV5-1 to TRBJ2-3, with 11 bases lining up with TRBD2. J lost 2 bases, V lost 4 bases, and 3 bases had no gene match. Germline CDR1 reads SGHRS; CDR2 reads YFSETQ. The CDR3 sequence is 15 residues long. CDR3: CASSPTSGITDTQYF. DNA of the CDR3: TGCGCCAGCAGCCCGACTAGCGGGATCACAGATACGCAGTATTTT.

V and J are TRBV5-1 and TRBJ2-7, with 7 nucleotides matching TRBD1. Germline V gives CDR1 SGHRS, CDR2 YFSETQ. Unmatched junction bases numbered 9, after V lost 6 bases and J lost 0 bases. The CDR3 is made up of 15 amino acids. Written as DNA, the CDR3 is TGCGCCAGCACCCTGGGGACAGTCGGCTCCTACGAGCAGTACTTC. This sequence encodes CASTLGTVGSYEQYF.

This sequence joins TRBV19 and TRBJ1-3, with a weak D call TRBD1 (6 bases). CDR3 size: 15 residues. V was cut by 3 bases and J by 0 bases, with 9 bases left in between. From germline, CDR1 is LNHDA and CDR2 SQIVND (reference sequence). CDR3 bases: TGTGCCAGTAGTATCATGGGGGCCTCTGGAAACACCATATATTTT. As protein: CASSIMGASGNTIYF.

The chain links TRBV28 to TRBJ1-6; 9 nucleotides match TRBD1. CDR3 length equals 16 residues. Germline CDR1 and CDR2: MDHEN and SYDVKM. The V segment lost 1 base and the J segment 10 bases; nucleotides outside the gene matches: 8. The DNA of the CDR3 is TGTGCCAGCAGTTTATTCGGGACAGGGACAATGTCACCCCTCCACTTT. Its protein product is CASSLFGTGTMSPLHF.

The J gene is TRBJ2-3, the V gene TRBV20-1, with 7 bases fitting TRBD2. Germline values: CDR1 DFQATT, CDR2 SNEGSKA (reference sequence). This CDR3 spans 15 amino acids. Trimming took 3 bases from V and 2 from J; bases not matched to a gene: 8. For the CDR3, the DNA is TGCAGTGCTAGTGGGCGGGGGAGGAACACAGATACGCAGTATTTT. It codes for CSASGRGRNTDTQYF.

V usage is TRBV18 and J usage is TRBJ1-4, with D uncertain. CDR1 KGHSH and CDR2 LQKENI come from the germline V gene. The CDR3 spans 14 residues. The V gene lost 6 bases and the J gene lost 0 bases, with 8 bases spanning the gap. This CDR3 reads CASSSGATNEKLFF. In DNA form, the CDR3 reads TGTGCCAGCTCGTCCGGTGCAACTAATGAAAAACTGTTTTTT.

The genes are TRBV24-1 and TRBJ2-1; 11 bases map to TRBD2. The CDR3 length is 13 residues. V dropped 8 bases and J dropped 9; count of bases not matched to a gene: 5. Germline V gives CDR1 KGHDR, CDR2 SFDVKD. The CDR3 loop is CATKGTSGGEQFF. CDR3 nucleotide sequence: TGTGCCACCAAAGGGACTAGCGGTGGTGAGCAGTTCTTC.

The DNA of the CDR3 is TGTGCCAGCAGTTTAGCACACCTACAAGAGACCCAGTACTTC. Translating gives CASSLAHLQETQYF. V is TRBV5-4 and J is TRBJ2-5; D is unresolved. Germline values: CDR1 SGHNT, CDR2 YYREEE (reference sequence). The V end was cut by 5 bases, the J end by 2 bases, with 13 bases between. The length of the CDR3 is 14 residues.

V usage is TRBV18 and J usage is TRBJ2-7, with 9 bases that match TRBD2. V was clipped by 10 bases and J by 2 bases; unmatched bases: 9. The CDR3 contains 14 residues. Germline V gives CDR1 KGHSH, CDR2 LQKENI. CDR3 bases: TGTGCCACCACCCCGGCGGGGGGGGCCTACGAGCAGTACTTC. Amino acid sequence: CATTPAGGAYEQYF.

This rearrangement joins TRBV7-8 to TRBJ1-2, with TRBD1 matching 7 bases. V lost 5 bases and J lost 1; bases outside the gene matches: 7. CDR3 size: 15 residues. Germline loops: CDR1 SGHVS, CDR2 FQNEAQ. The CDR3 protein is CASSPGTANNYGYTF. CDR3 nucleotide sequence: TGTGCCAGCAGCCCGGGGACAGCAAATAACTATGGCTACACCTTC.

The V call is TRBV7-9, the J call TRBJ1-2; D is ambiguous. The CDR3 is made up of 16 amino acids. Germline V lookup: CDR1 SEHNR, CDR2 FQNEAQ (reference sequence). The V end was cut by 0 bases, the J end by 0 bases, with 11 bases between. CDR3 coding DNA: TGTGCCAGCAGCTTAGCCTTCGGCCGATCTAACTATGGCTACACCTTC. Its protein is CASSLAFGRSNYGYTF.